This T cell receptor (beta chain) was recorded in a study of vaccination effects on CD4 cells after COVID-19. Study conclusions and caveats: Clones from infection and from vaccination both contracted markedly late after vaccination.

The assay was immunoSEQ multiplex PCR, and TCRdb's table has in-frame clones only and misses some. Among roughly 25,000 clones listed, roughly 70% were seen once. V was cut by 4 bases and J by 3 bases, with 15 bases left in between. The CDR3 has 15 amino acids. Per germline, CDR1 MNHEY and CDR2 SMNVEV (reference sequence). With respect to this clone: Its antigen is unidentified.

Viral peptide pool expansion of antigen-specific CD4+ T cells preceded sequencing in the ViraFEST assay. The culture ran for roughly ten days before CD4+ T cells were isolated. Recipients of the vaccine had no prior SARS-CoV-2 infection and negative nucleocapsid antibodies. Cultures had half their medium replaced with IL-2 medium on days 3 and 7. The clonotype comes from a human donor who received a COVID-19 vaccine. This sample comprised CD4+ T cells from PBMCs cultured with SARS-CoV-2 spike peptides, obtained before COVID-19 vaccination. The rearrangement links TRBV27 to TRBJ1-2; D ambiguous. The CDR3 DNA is TGTGCCAGCAGTTCAGGTTTCGGGTGGGACTATGGCTACACCTTC. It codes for CASSSGFGWDYGYTF.